This T cell receptor beta chain was profiled in a study of control samples from healthy donors and cancer patients. Clones were sequenced by immunoSEQ multiplex PCR, and TCRdb holds only the in-frame ones, with some missing. The sample consists of 200,000 to 250,000 clones, about 93% of them appearing once. Germline CDR1 is SGDLS and CDR2 is YYNGEE. The CDR3 is 15 residues long. J was trimmed by 9 bases and V by 3 bases; bases with no gene match: 8. The receptor was isolated from a man in his fifties in good health. The chain carries TRBV9 and TRBJ1-6; 8 bases are a match to TRBD1. The source material was blood. CDR3 loop: CASSDTGTGFSPLHF. The CDR3 DNA sequence: TGTGCCAGCAGCGACACCGGGACAGGATTTTCACCCCTCCACTTT.